The 29 T cell receptor beta chains below were found in one sample sequenced in a study of OX40 agonist ivuxolimab in advanced cancers. Sequencing used immunoSEQ multiplex PCR; TCRdb keeps in-frame clones, though not all of them. Among 55,000 to 75,000 clones, approximately 90% were seen once, and the ten largest hold less than 5%. This specimen was CD4+ or CD8+ T cells sorted from blood, taken in a trial of the OX40 agonist ivuxolimab. These receptors were taken from an adult with an advanced solid tumor such as melanoma, head and neck, liver or kidney cancer.

This chain connects TRBV4-3 to TRBJ2-7; D call uncertain. Germline loops: CDR1 LGHNA, CDR2 YSLEER. The CDR3 is 15 amino acids. The V gene lost 0 bases and the J gene lost 3 bases, with 12 bases spanning the gap. CDR3 sequence reads: CASSQDRPAIYEQYF. The CDR3 DNA reads TGCGCCAGCAGCCAAGACCGCCCAGCGATCTACGAGCAGTACTTC.

The genes are TRBV27 and TRBJ2-1, with D tentatively TRBD2 (5 bases). V was pared by 7 bases and J by 0 bases, with 7 bases between. The CDR3 totals 13 residues. The germline CDR1 and CDR2 sequences are MNHEY and SMNVEV (reference sequence). CDR3 sequence (DNA): TGTGCCAGCATGAGCGGCTCCTACAATGAGCAGTTCTTC. Translated, it gives CASMSGSYNEQFF.

The chain links TRBV7-8 to TRBJ2-7; TRBD1 matches 9 bases. The CDR3 has 14 residues. The germline CDR1 and CDR2 sequences are SGHVS and FQNEAQ. After removal of 5 bases from V and 6 bases from J, the junction contained 8 bases not matched to a gene. In nucleotides, the CDR3 is TGTGCCAGCAGCGCTGGGACAGGGCAGGTCGAGCAGTACTTC. Protein: CASSAGTGQVEQYF.

The rearrangement links TRBV28 to TRBJ2-3; D unclear. From germline, CDR1 is MDHEN and CDR2 SYDVKM. The CDR3 is 16 amino acids. The germline V and J ends were trimmed by 3 bases and 1 base, with 14 bases remaining between them. In DNA form, the CDR3 reads TGTGCCAGCAGTTTTAACCAACTCTACGGCACAGATACGCAGTATTTT. Protein: CASSFNQLYGTDTQYF.

This clone came up once. The chain combines TRBV19 with TRBJ1-1; a weak D match, TRBD1 (5 bases). Trimming pared 6 bases from V and 1 base from J, leaving 12 bases between. The CDR3 sequence is 14 residues long. Germline assignment: CDR1 LNHDA and CDR2 SQIVND (reference sequence). The CDR3 reads CASSTTGGNTEAFF. CDR3 bases: TGTGCCAGTAGCACAACCGGGGGGAACACTGAAGCTTTCTTT. Full variable domain (outside the CDR3, taken from reference TRBV19 and TRBJ1-1): DGGITQSPKYLFRKEGQNVTLSCEQNLNHDAMYWYRQDPGQGLRLIYYSQIVNDFQKGDIAEGYSVSREKKESFPLTVTSAQKNPTAFYLCASSTTGGNTEAFFGQGTRLTVV.

The chain combines TRBV5-8 with TRBJ2-5, with 7 bases that match TRBD2. V gave up 4 bases and J gave up 2 bases; unmatched junction bases: 11. There are 16 residues in the CDR3. Germline V CDR1 and CDR2: SGHTS, YDEGEE. The CDR3 spells CASSPLGLNLQETQYF. DNA of the CDR3: TGTGCCAGCAGCCCTTTGGGACTAAACCTACAAGAGACCCAGTACTTC.

The chain has TRBV9 and TRBJ1-1, with 8 nucleotides matching TRBD1. Trimming cost V 0 bases and J 5 bases; bases outside gene matches: 3. Germline CDR1 is SGDLS and CDR2 is YYNGEE. This CDR3 region has 14 residues. The CDR3 DNA sequence: TGTGCCAGCAGCGTAGCAGGGGGCACGACTGAAGCTTTCTTT. Amino acids: CASSVAGGTTEAFF.

The CDR3 coding sequence is TGTCCTCAGTTTGGGACTAGCTCCTACAATGAGCAGTTCTTC. This translates into CPQFGTSSYNEQFF. The chain is built from TRBV28 and TRBJ2-1; 8 bases map to TRBD2. The V gene's germline CDR1 is MDHEN and CDR2 SYDVKM. The CDR3 has 14 residues.

This rearrangement joins TRBV28 to TRBJ2-7; 9 bases line up with TRBD1. Germline V gene sequence: CDR1 MDHEN, CDR2 SYDVKM. V shed 0 bases, J shed 6 bases, and the junction held 9 bases outside the gene matches. The CDR3 runs to 16 residues. CDR3 nucleotide sequence: TGTGCCAGCAGTTTATGGGGGACAGGGTGGCCGCCCGAGCAGTACTTC. Amino acids: CASSLWGTGWPPEQYF.

This chain uses TRBV5-6 with TRBJ2-1; no reliable D call. CDR3 length: 13 amino acids. V was cut by 7 bases and J by 5 bases, with 13 bases left in between. From germline, CDR1 is SGHDT and CDR2 YYEEEE. CDR3 DNA: TGTGCCAGCTCATTCATGTTAGACAATGAGCAGTTCTTC. Translating it yields CASSFMLDNEQFF.

V is TRBV4-3 and J is TRBJ2-7; TRBD1 aligns across 9 bases. CDR3 length: 16 amino acids. Germline assignment: CDR1 LGHNA and CDR2 YSLEER. J lost 3 bases, V lost 0 bases, and 6 bases had no gene match. The CDR3 is CASSQDRGGQGYEQYF. DNA of the CDR3: TGCGCCAGCAGCCAAGATAGGGGGGGACAGGGCTACGAGCAGTACTTC.

This chain links TRBV4-1 with TRBJ2-7; D perhaps matches TRBD1 (6 bases). This CDR3 comprises 14 residues. Germline assignment: CDR1 MGHRA and CDR2 YSYEKL. Trimming stripped 1 base from V and 3 bases from J, with 10 bases between. CDR3 in DNA: TGCGCCAGCAGCCAAGCAGGGGAGAGCTACGAGCAGTACTTC. Translation: CASSQAGESYEQYF.

This chain connects TRBV2 to TRBJ2-1; TRBD1 matches 8 bases. The CDR3 totals 15 residues. V lost 4 bases, J lost 7 bases, and 9 bases stayed unmatched. Germline V gene sequence: CDR1 SNHLY, CDR2 FYNNEI. The CDR3 spells CASSVGQGWENEQFF. The DNA for the CDR3 is TGTGCCAGCAGTGTTGGACAGGGTTGGGAGAATGAGCAGTTCTTC.

J is TRBJ2-5 and V is TRBV27; D remains unclear. This CDR3 comprises 11 residues. V was cut by 8 bases and J by 2 bases, with 6 bases left in between. Per germline, CDR1 MNHEY and CDR2 SMNVEV (reference sequence). The CDR3 coding sequence is TGTGCCAGCGGAAATCAAGAGACCCAGTACTTC. This gives the protein CASGNQETQYF.

J is TRBJ2-1 and V is TRBV27, with TRBD1 as a possible D gene (6 bases). Looked up from germline, CDR1 is MNHEY and CDR2 is SMNVEV (reference sequence). The V end was cut by 2 bases, the J end by 5 bases, with 13 bases between. CDR3 length: 15 residues. The CDR3 spells CASSLGGPPNNEQFF. In nucleotides, the CDR3 is TGTGCCAGCAGTTTAGGGGGCCCCCCAAACAATGAGCAGTTCTTC.

The V and J genes are TRBV28 and TRBJ1-2; D ambiguous. The V gene's germline CDR1 is MDHEN and CDR2 SYDVKM. Trimming stripped 6 bases from V and 3 bases from J, with 14 bases between. CDR3 length: 14 residues. In DNA form, the CDR3 reads TGTGCCAGCAGCCCCCGGTCCCAGTACTATGGCTACACCTTC. It codes for CASSPRSQYYGYTF.

This chain joins TRBV4-1 and TRBJ1-2; 9 bases line up with TRBD1. The trim removed 3 bases at V and 7 bases at J, leaving 9 bases unmatched. This CDR3 is 15 amino acids long. CDR1 and CDR2 (germline): MGHRA, YSYEKL. CDR3 loop: CASSQIPGQGGGYTF. The CDR3, as DNA: TGCGCCAGCAGCCAGATCCCGGGACAGGGCGGTGGCTACACCTTC.

This clone was observed a few times. V and J are TRBV27 and TRBJ2-1; 11 nucleotides match TRBD2. CDR1 MNHEY and CDR2 SMNVEV come from the germline V gene (reference sequence). With 3 bases clipped from V and 6 bases from J, the junction kept 4 bases outside the gene matches. The CDR3 is made up of 15 amino acids. CDR3 nucleotides: TGTGCCAGCAGTTTCGGGACTAGCGGCCTCAATGAGCAGTTCTTC. Amino acids: CASSFGTSGLNEQFF.

This clone occurred once. CDR3 sequence: CAWNVLAGGQEQYF. In DNA, the CDR3 is TGTGCCTGGAACGTACTAGCGGGAGGGCAAGAGCAGTACTTC. The chain joins TRBV30 to TRBJ2-7; the match to TRBD2 covers 13 bases. Trimming cost V 4 bases and J 7 bases; bases outside gene matches: 7. Germline V gene data show CDR1 as GTSNPN and CDR2 as SVGIG (reference sequence). CDR3 length: 14 residues.

The chain carries TRBV7-9 and TRBJ2-3; TRBD1 is a possible D gene (6 bases). Trimming stripped 5 bases from V and 1 base from J, with 13 bases between. Per germline, CDR1 SEHNR and CDR2 FQNEAQ (reference sequence). CDR3 length: 15 residues. As DNA, the CDR3 is TGTGCCAGCAGCCCACCGGGACACCGCACAGATACGCAGTATTTT. Protein sequence: CASSPPGHRTDTQYF.

V usage is TRBV15 and J usage is TRBJ2-7; 12 bases fit TRBD2. Germline CDR1 reads LNHNV; CDR2 reads YYDKDF (reference sequence). The CDR3 length is 14 residues. V dropped 9 bases and J dropped 5; count of bases not matched to a gene: 8. The CDR3 nucleotides are TGTGCCACACGTCTAGCGGGAGGGCCTAACGAGCAGTACTTC. Its translation: CATRLAGGPNEQYF.

This sequence joins TRBV7-9 and TRBJ2-6; D gene unclear. Trimming took 7 bases from V and 4 from J, leaving 11 bases between them. This CDR3 spans 14 amino acids. The germline V gene has CDR1 SEHNR and CDR2 FQNEAQ (reference sequence). The DNA of the CDR3 is TGTGCCAGCAATTCAGGATCCGGGGCCAACGTCCTGACTTTC. Translated: CASNSGSGANVLTF.

The rearrangement links TRBV7-8 to TRBJ2-1, with 9 bases aligning to TRBD1. The CDR3 runs 12 residues. With V trimmed by 4 bases and J by 16 bases, 8 bases remained unmatched. The germline V gene has CDR1 SGHVS and CDR2 FQNEAQ. The CDR3 DNA follows: TGTGCCAGCAGCTCGGGGGACAGGGTTATCTTCTTC. Amino acids: CASSSGDRVIFF.

The V call is TRBV7-6, the J call TRBJ2-7; 15 nucleotides line up with TRBD2. This CDR3 has 17 residues. Germline values: CDR1 SGHVS, CDR2 FNYEAQ. Unmatched junction bases numbered 8, after V lost 5 bases and J lost 3 bases. The CDR3 sequence: CASSPAGGLAGGYEQYF. In nucleotides, the CDR3 is TGTGCCAGCAGCCCGGCGGGGGGACTAGCGGGAGGCTACGAGCAGTACTTC.

The chain uses TRBV7-9 and TRBJ2-5; D perhaps matches TRBD2 (5 bases). The CDR3 has 14 amino acids. Looked up from germline, CDR1 is SEHNR and CDR2 is FQNEAQ (reference sequence). V was shortened by 7 bases and J by 0 bases, with 12 bases between the two germline ends. The CDR3 is CASTDPGNQETQYF. In nucleotides, the CDR3 is TGTGCCAGCACCGACCCGGGGAACCAAGAGACCCAGTACTTC.

The chain carries TRBV12-2 and TRBJ1-5. TRBV12-2 is listed as a pseudogene. The CDR3 is 16 amino acids. CDR3 sequence reads: CASRSSPPWVNQPQHF. DNA of the CDR3: TGTGCAAGTCGCTCATCCCCCCCCTGGGTTAATCAGCCCCAGCATTTT.

The J gene is TRBJ2-7, the V gene TRBV7-9, with unresolved D. CDR3 length equals 13 residues. Trimming stripped 4 bases from V and 3 bases from J, with 10 bases between. Per the germline V gene, CDR1 is SEHNR and CDR2 is FQNEAQ (reference sequence). The CDR3 sequence: CASSSTPDYEQYF. The CDR3 nucleotides read TGTGCCAGCAGCTCGACGCCAGACTACGAGCAGTACTTC.

V gene TRBV29-1 combines with J gene TRBJ2-2, with no clear D. Germline CDR1 reads SQVTM; CDR2 reads ANQGSEA. The CDR3 covers 13 residues. V lost 1 base and J lost 2, with 5 bases in between. In DNA, the CDR3 is TGCAGCGTTGAAGTGGTAAACACCGGGGAGCTGTTTTTT. Its translation: CSVEVVNTGELFF.

The chain links TRBV7-2 to TRBJ2-2; 12 bases map to TRBD2. V gave up 5 bases and J gave up 5 bases; unmatched junction bases: 9. From germline, CDR1 is SGHTA and CDR2 FQGNSA. The CDR3 sequence is 17 residues long. DNA for the CDR3: TGTGCCAGCAGCCCGAAACTAGCGGGAGGTGAGACCGGGGAGCTGTTTTTT. This translates into CASSPKLAGGETGELFF.